The clone carrying this T cell receptor (beta chain) was seen a handful of times. This CDR3 has 13 amino acids. Germline-derived CDR1 and CDR2 are LNHDA and SQIVND (reference sequence). V was trimmed by 5 bases and J by 5 bases, leaving 12 bases between them. Followed over time, Seattle patients had been enrolled while infection was active. This sample stems from a study of blood T cell repertoires in COVID-19. Looking at the study overall: Sites across the United States, Italy and Spain contributed samples from acute and convalescent COVID-19.

Profiling relied on immunoSEQ multiplex PCR, and the TCRdb table lists in-frame clones only, not all of them. The table shows about 12,000 clones, with 60% to 75% occurring only once. Sequencing input: peripheral blood. The sequence was collected from a man aged 55 to 70 with COVID-19, enrolled during active disease. This chain connects TRBV19 to TRBJ1-1; D may be TRBD1 (6 bases). The CDR3 sequence: CASSWGRGTEAFF. The CDR3 DNA is TGTGCCAGTAGTTGGGGTAGGGGGACTGAAGCTTTCTTT.